The sequence of this T cell receptor beta chain was determined in a study of early T cells in non-severe SARS-CoV-2 infection. Trimming stripped 8 bases from V and 1 base from J, with 5 bases between. Germline-derived CDR1 and CDR2 are MNHEY and SVGEGT. The CDR3 contains 12 residues. From the 5' RACE reads, TCRdb called clonotypes with MiXCR, one entry per CDR3 protein. Of approximately 81,000 distinct CDR3 sequences in the sample, 5% to 6.5% were seen once. The TCR comes from an adult who was a healthcare worker with PCR-confirmed SARS-CoV-2 infection or an uninfected control (not recorded which). The gene calls are TRBV6-2 or TRBV6-3 and TRBJ2-2; no clear D. Input material: whole blood. The CDR3 here is CASSWNTGELFF. In nucleotides, the CDR3 is TGTGCCAGCTCGTGGAACACCGGGGAGCTGTTTTTT.